The 14 T cell receptor beta chains listed next were all sequenced from one sample in a study of T cell responses to AZD1222 COVID-19 vaccine. Only in-frame clones appear in the TCRdb table, and some are missing; sequencing was by immunoSEQ multiplex PCR. The sample has 70,000 to 90,000 clones; 70% to 85% are singletons. Sequencing used peripheral blood, obtained on day 0 of AZD1222 vaccination. These receptors were taken from an adult in good health.

This clone has at least ten counts. The chain has TRBV30 and TRBJ1-1, with 7 nucleotides matching TRBD1. V shed 3 bases and J 1 base; nucleotides not matched to a gene: 8. CDR3 size: 15 residues. Germline V gene data show CDR1 as GTSNPN and CDR2 as SVGIG (reference sequence). The CDR3 loop is CAWRGTGTANTEAFF. CDR3 nucleotides: TGTGCCTGGAGGGGGACCGGGACAGCGAACACTGAAGCTTTCTTT.

This chain joins TRBV28 and TRBJ1-5; D is undetermined. V lost 6 bases and J lost 6, with 9 bases in between. CDR1 MDHEN and CDR2 SYDVKM come from the germline V gene. The CDR3 is 12 residues long. This CDR3 is CASSTSGQPQHF. As DNA, the CDR3 is TGTGCCAGCAGCACAAGTGGTCAGCCCCAGCATTTT.

The chain links TRBV6-5 to TRBJ2-3, with D possibly being TRBD2 (5 bases). CDR1 MNHEY and CDR2 SVGAGI come from the germline V gene. This CDR3 spans 15 amino acids. The V and J ends lost 9 bases and 4 bases respectively, with 20 bases between them. CDR3 loop: CASFASGRGADTQYF. The DNA for the CDR3 is TGTGCCAGTTTTGCAAGCGGTCGTGGGGCAGATACGCAGTATTTT.

The V gene is TRBV5-5, the J gene TRBJ1-5; D possibly corresponds to TRBD1 (5 bases). Germline CDR1 reads SGHKS; CDR2 reads YYEKEE (reference sequence). CDR3 length equals 15 residues. The V end was cut by 1 base, the J end by 5 bases, with 13 bases between. This chain's CDR3 is CASSLLGGDDQPQHF. In DNA, the CDR3 is TGTGCCAGCAGCTTGCTCGGGGGGGATGATCAGCCCCAGCATTTT.

The chain links TRBV6-2 or TRBV6-3 to TRBJ2-7; D is unclear. Trimming pared 6 bases from V and 3 bases from J, leaving 6 bases between. Germline CDR1 is MNHEY and CDR2 is SVGEGT. This CDR3 spans 11 amino acids. This CDR3 is CASSLRYEQYF. Here the CDR3 DNA reads TGTGCCAGCAGCCTTCGCTACGAGCAGTACTTC.

This clone was detected only once. The chain carries TRBV19 and TRBJ2-5; no reliable D call. Between the trimmed V and J ends, which lost 5 bases and 2 bases, there was a span of 15 bases. Looked up from germline, CDR1 is LNHDA and CDR2 is SQIVND (reference sequence). CDR3 length equals 15 residues. This chain's CDR3 is CASSFAAAGQETQYF. The CDR3 coding sequence is TGTGCCAGTAGTTTCGCAGCAGCTGGGCAAGAGACCCAGTACTTC.

This clone was detected a few times. The chain uses TRBV29-1 and TRBJ2-1; D is perhaps TRBD2 (6 bases). Deletions cut 7 bases from V and 4 bases from J, with 11 bases between. This CDR3 contains 12 residues. The V gene's germline CDR1 is SQVTM and CDR2 ANQGSEA. The CDR3 sequence: CSARREYNEQFF. In DNA, the CDR3 is TGCAGCGCCCGCCGGGAGTACAATGAGCAGTTCTTC.

J is TRBJ1-1 and V is TRBV3-1 (or the pseudogene TRBV3-2); D uncertain. V lost 0 bases, J lost 0 bases, and 8 bases lay in between. The CDR3 contains 15 residues. Germline loops: CDR1 LGHDT, CDR2 YNNKEL (reference sequence). The CDR3 sequence: CASSQDGQLNTEAFF. DNA for the CDR3: TGTGCCAGCAGCCAAGATGGGCAGCTGAACACTGAAGCTTTCTTT.

The V and J genes are TRBV28 and TRBJ1-5; D is unresolved. Trimming cost V 8 bases and J 9 bases, with 17 bases left between them. Per the germline V gene, CDR1 is MDHEN and CDR2 is SYDVKM. There are 13 residues in the CDR3. CDR3 region: CASGREGTSPQHF. CDR3 DNA: TGTGCCAGCGGACGAGAGGGTACATCGCCCCAGCATTTT.

The chain joins TRBV27 to TRBJ2-1; 11 nucleotides agree with TRBD2. The CDR3 runs 16 residues. Trimming at V came to 7 bases and at J to 2 bases, leaving 7 bases not matched to a gene. Germline V CDR1 and CDR2: MNHEY, SMNVEV (reference sequence). CDR3 sequence: CASTGKLAGAYNEQFF. The CDR3 coding sequence is TGTGCCAGCACCGGAAAACTAGCGGGAGCCTACAATGAGCAGTTCTTC.

The chain couples TRBV14 to TRBJ2-7; D ambiguous. Germline CDR1 reads SGHDN; CDR2 reads FVKESK. This CDR3 region has 13 residues. The ends were cut back, 2 bases at V and 6 bases at J, with 11 bases in the middle. Here the CDR3 DNA reads TGTGCCAGCAGCCAATCCCTTGGGTCCGAGCAGTACTTC. Protein sequence: CASSQSLGSEQYF. Drawing the rest from reference TRBV14 and TRBJ2-7, the complete variable domain is EAGVTQFPSHSVIEKGQTVTLRCDPISGHDNLYWYRRVMGKEIKFLLHFVKESKQDESGMPNNRFLAERTGGTYSTLKVQPAELEDSGVYFCASSQSLGSEQYFGPGTRLTVT.

V usage is TRBV29-1 and J usage is TRBJ2-5; D is ambiguous. The CDR3 consists of 12 residues. V lost 4 bases and J 9 bases, leaving 15 bases between the germline ends. Germline-derived CDR1 and CDR2 are SQVTM and ANQGSEA. The CDR3 DNA reads TGCAGCGTTGTTTCCTCGGGTCTTGCCCAGTACTTC. Protein product: CSVVSSGLAQYF.

This clone has just one count. The chain joins TRBV4-3 to TRBJ1-4; the D gene is possibly TRBD1 (6 bases). From germline, CDR1 is LGHNA and CDR2 YSLEER. There are 15 residues in the CDR3. V lost 1 base and J 8 bases, leaving 14 bases between the germline ends. The CDR3 spells CASSQVGTRGEKLFF. The CDR3, as DNA: TGCGCCAGCAGCCAAGTGGGGACACGGGGCGAAAAACTGTTTTTT.

V gene TRBV18 combines with J gene TRBJ2-7; no firm D call. V lost 0 bases and J lost 4, with 7 bases in between. CDR1 and CDR2 (germline): KGHSH, LQKENI. CDR3 length: 13 amino acids. This CDR3 is CASSPPESYEQYF. The DNA for the CDR3 is TGTGCCAGCTCACCACCGGAGAGTTACGAGCAGTACTTC.